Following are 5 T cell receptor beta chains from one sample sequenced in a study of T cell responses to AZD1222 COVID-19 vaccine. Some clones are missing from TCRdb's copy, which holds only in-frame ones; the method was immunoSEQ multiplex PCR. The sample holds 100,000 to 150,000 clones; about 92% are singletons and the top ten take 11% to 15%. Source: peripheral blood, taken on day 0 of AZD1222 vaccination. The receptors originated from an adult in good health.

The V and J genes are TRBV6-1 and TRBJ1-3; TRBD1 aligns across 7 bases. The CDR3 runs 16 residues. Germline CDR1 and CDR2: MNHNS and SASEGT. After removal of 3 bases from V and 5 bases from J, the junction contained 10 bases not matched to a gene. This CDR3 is CASSEFGTARRNTIYF. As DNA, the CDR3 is TGTGCCAGCAGTGAGTTTGGGACAGCACGACGAAACACCATATATTTT.

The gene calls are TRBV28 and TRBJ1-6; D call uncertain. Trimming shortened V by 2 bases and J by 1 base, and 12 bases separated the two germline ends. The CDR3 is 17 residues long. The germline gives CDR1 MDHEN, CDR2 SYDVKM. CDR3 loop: CASSLTFGFSYNSPLHF. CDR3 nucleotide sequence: TGTGCCAGCAGTTTAACTTTTGGATTTTCCTATAATTCACCCCTCCACTTT. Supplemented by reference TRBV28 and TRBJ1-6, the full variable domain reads DVKVTQSSRYLVKRTGEKVFLECVQDMDHENMFWYRQDPGLGLRLIYFSYDVKMKEKGDIPEGYSVSREKKERFSLILESASTNQTSMYLCASSLTFGFSYNSPLHFGNGTRLTVT.

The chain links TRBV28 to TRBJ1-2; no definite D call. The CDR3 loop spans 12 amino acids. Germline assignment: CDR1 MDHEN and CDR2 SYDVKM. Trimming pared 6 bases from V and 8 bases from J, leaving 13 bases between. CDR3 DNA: TGTGCCAGCAGCCCCCGTTTAAGGGGCTACACCTTC. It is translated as CASSPRLRGYTF.

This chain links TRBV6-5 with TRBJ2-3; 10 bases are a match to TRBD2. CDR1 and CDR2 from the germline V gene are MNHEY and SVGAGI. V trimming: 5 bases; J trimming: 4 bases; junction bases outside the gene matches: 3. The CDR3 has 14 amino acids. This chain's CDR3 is CASSRLAGADTQYF. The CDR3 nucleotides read TGTGCCAGCAGTAGACTAGCGGGTGCAGATACGCAGTATTTT.

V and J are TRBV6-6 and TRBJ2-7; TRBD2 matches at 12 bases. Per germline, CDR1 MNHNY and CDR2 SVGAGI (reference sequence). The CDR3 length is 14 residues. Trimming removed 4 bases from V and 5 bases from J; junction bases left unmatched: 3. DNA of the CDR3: TGTGCCAGCAGTTCCAGACTAGCGGGAGACGAGCAGTACTTC. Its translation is CASSSRLAGDEQYF.